Listed below are T cell receptor beta chains from one sample, sequenced in a study of blood T cell repertoires in COVID-19. Data came from immunoSEQ multiplex PCR; TCRdb stores just in-frame clones and leaves some out. The sample has some 45,000 clones; approximately 80% are singletons. The source material was peripheral blood. The source of these receptors is a human donor in a cohort sampled during active COVID-19. CDR3s include the opening cysteine and the closing phenylalanine or tryptophan. The D gene is left open where the match is weak. Clone size, where shown, is once, few, many, or a class for clones that have expanded.

clone_size j_call cdr3_length d_call v_call cdr3_aa cdr3_nt
few TRBJ2-2 14 NA TRBV12-5 CASGPRTSTGELFF TGTGCTAGTGGTCCCCGTACTTCCACCGGGGAGCTGTTTTTT
NA TRBJ2-2 17 TRBD2 TRBV10-3 CATLGRTSGTNTGELFF TGTGCCACCCTGGGGCGGACTAGCGGGACGAACACCGGGGAGCTGTTTTTT
NA TRBJ1-2 12 NA TRBV5-6 CASSIRTNDYTF TGTGCCAGCAGCATTCGGACAAACGACTACACCTTC
NA TRBJ2-7 19 TRBD2 TRBV19 CASSDPGTSGSPFPYEQYF TGTGCCAGTAGTGACCCCGGGACTAGCGGGAGCCCGTTTCCCTACGAGCAGTACTTC
NA TRBJ1-1 14 NA TRBV6-2/TRBV6-3 CASSFLRSGGSAFF TGTGCCAGCAGTTTCCTGCGCAGTGGCGGCTCCGCTTTCTTT
NA TRBJ1-5 17 NA TRBV2 CASSEITGSFSNQPQHF TGTGCCAGCAGTGAAATCACAGGGTCCTTTAGCAATCAGCCCCAGCATTTT
once TRBJ2-5 14 TRBD1 TRBV18 CASSPRDRDETQYF TGTGCCAGCTCACCAAGGGACAGGGATGAGACCCAGTACTTC
NA TRBJ2-7 18 TRBD2 TRBV27 CASSPMTSGRESPYEQYF TGTGCCAGCAGTCCGATGACTAGCGGGAGGGAGAGCCCCTACGAGCAGTACTTC
NA TRBJ1-1 15 TRBD1 TRBV10-3 CAIRGQGRVNTEAFF TGTGCCATCAGGGGACAGGGGCGGGTGAACACTGAAGCTTTCTTT
NA TRBJ2-3 18 TRBD2 TRBV5-1 CASSLRWGTSDFTDTQYF TGCGCCAGCAGCTTGAGGTGGGGGACTAGCGATTTCACAGATACGCAGTATTTT
NA TRBJ2-5 13 NA TRBV6-6 CASSYNGPRDQYF TGTGCCAGCAGTTACAACGGGCCCCGGGACCAGTACTTC
NA TRBJ2-7 17 TRBD1 TRBV11-3 CASSAGQGSSRYYEQYF TGTGCCAGCAGCGCGGGACAGGGTAGTTCCCGATACTACGAGCAGTACTTC
NA TRBJ2-4 14 TRBD1 TRBV5-4 CASSLQGALNIQYF TGTGCCAGCAGCTTACAGGGGGCGTTGAACATTCAGTACTTC
NA TRBJ2-1 20 TRBD1 TRBV18 CASSPQGRDRDVRTYNEQFF TGTGCCAGCTCACCACAGGGCCGGGACAGGGACGTTAGGACCTACAATGAGCAGTTCTTC
NA TRBJ1-2 17 TRBD1 TRBV28 CASSLFGQGAIIYGYTF TGTGCCAGCAGTTTATTCGGACAGGGGGCGATCATCTATGGCTACACCTTC
NA TRBJ2-1 17 TRBD2 TRBV4-2 CASSQGRTSGRAEEQFF TGTGCCAGCAGCCAAGGGAGGACTAGCGGGAGGGCCGAAGAGCAGTTCTTC
NA TRBJ2-5 15 TRBD2 TRBV18 CASSGGLAAQETQYF TGTGCCAGCTCGGGGGGACTAGCCGCGCAAGAGACCCAGTACTTC
NA TRBJ1-2 14 NA TRBV5-4 CASRNGGSLGGYTF TGTGCCAGCAGAAATGGAGGGAGTCTAGGTGGCTACACCTTC
once TRBJ2-3 15 NA TRBV4-1 CASSQRERETDTQYF TGCGCCAGCAGCCAAAGGGAGAGGGAAACAGATACGCAGTATTTT
NA TRBJ2-7 14 TRBD2 TRBV7-9 CASSPQGLAGEQYF TGTGCCAGCAGCCCGCAGGGACTAGCGGGCGAGCAGTACTTC
NA TRBJ2-7 13 NA TRBV29-1 CSVGTRGVGGQYF TGCAGCGTTGGAACGAGGGGCGTCGGGGGGCAGTACTTC
NA TRBJ2-1 15 TRBD2 TRBV11-3 CASSLRLAGHNEQFF TGTGCCAGCAGCTTAAGACTAGCGGGCCACAATGAGCAGTTCTTC
NA TRBJ2-5 14 TRBD2 TRBV2 CASTRLAVQETQYF TGTGCCAGCACCCGACTAGCGGTCCAAGAGACCCAGTACTTC
NA TRBJ2-7 15 NA TRBV6-5 CASRPPPAGNYEQYF TGTGCCAGCAGACCCCCTCCTGCGGGGAACTACGAGCAGTACTTC
few TRBJ2-1 16 TRBD2 TRBV6-4 CASSELGTSGSHEQFF TGTGCCAGCAGTGAATTGGGGACTAGCGGGAGCCATGAGCAGTTCTTC
NA TRBJ1-1 14 TRBD1 TRBV18 CASSPGTENTEAFF TGTGCCAGCTCACCAGGGACAGAGAACACTGAAGCTTTCTTT
NA TRBJ2-7 14 TRBD2 TRBV7-2 CASSPGLAAYEQYF TGTGCCAGCAGCCCGGGACTAGCTGCCTACGAGCAGTACTTC
NA TRBJ2-7 14 TRBD2 TRBV25-1 CASSKIAGGGEQYF TGTGCCAGCTCAAAGATAGCGGGAGGAGGGGAGCAGTACTTC
NA TRBJ2-2 15 TRBD1 TRBV5-1 CASSDGQGYTGELFF TGCGCCAGCAGCGATGGACAGGGATACACCGGGGAGCTGTTTTTT
NA TRBJ2-3 15 NA TRBV11-3 CASSLDGGREDTQYF TGTGCCAGCAGCCTTGACGGCGGCAGGGAAGATACGCAGTATTTT
NA TRBJ2-7 13 TRBD1 TRBV2 CASQYRGVFEQYF TGTGCCAGCCAGTACAGGGGTGTATTCGAGCAGTACTTC
once TRBJ2-7 13 TRBD2 TRBV28 CASWTSGRPGQYF TGTGCCAGCTGGACTAGCGGGAGGCCGGGGCAGTACTTC
NA TRBJ2-2 18 TRBD2 TRBV7-2 CASSLVLLVAGDTGELFF TGTGCCAGCAGCTTAGTTCTGTTGGTAGCGGGAGACACCGGGGAGCTGTTTTTT
NA TRBJ2-7 15 TRBD1 TRBV14 CASSPLGTGVYEQYF TGTGCCAGCAGCCCCCTAGGGACAGGGGTTTACGAGCAGTACTTC
NA TRBJ2-7 14 NA TRBV7-9 CASSFGGRAYEQYF TGTGCCAGCAGCTTCGGAGGAAGGGCCTACGAGCAGTACTTC
NA TRBJ2-6 15 NA TRBV7-8 CASSAASSGANVLTF TGTGCCAGCAGCGCCGCCAGCTCTGGGGCCAACGTCCTGACTTTC
NA TRBJ1-1 16 TRBD1 TRBV7-2 CASTPSQGALNTEAFF TGTGCCAGCACCCCTAGTCAGGGGGCCTTGAACACTGAAGCTTTCTTT
once TRBJ2-2 16 NA TRBV6-5 CASSYSGGVITGELFF TGTGCCAGCAGTTACTCAGGGGGAGTGATCACCGGGGAGCTGTTTTTT
NA TRBJ2-3 18 NA TRBV11-2 CASSLERYGGGDTDTQYF TGTGCCAGCAGCTTAGAACGATATGGGGGAGGAGACACAGATACGCAGTATTTT
few TRBJ1-5 15 NA TRBV30 CAWSELGRERQPQHF TGTGCCTGGAGTGAATTGGGCAGGGAACGTCAGCCCCAGCATTTT
NA TRBJ1-1 10 NA TRBV29-1 CSVAIVEAFF TGCAGCGTCGCGATTGTTGAAGCTTTCTTT
NA TRBJ2-1 15 TRBD1 TRBV29-1 CSIDPRQGAYNEQFF TGCAGCATCGACCCACGACAGGGGGCATACAATGAGCAGTTCTTC
NA TRBJ1-1 15 NA TRBV6-4 CASGGPFPQNTEAFF TGTGCCAGCGGGGGCCCGTTTCCCCAGAACACTGAAGCTTTCTTT
NA TRBJ2-6 17 TRBD2 TRBV3-1/TRBV3-2 CASSQVASGAGANVLTF TGTGCCAGCAGCCAAGTGGCTAGCGGGGCTGGGGCCAACGTCCTGACTTTC